Each of the 27 T cell receptor beta chains below was sequenced from the same sample in a study of regulatory T cells in long-lasting Graves disease. Relying on iRepertoire HTBI primers and Arm-PCR of CDR3 regions, the team built TCR beta libraries. In TCRdb, the multiplex PCR reads were re-called with MiXCR into one record per CDR3 protein. The repertoire holds some 500,000 distinct CDR3 sequences, with 15% to 20% as singletons. The sample's time point: newly diagnosed GD, antithyroid drugs for less than 3 months. Isolated PBMC RNA provided the starting material for the TCR library. These records were also assigned to another study, of T cells in Graves' hyperthyroidism and ophthalmopathy.

The input for sequencing was peripheral blood mononuclear cells (PBMCs), taken at new diagnosis, from a patient treated with antithyroid drugs. Receptor source: a middle-aged woman with Graves disease.

This clonotype was seen ten or more times. The chain employs TRBV19 and TRBJ2-7, with TRBD1 identical over 7 bases. This CDR3 is built from 15 residues. The ends lost 6 bases at V and 2 bases at J; junction bases unmatched: 10. CDR1 and CDR2 (germline): LNHDA, SQIVND (reference sequence). Here the CDR3 reads CASSGTGALAYEQYF. CDR3 coding DNA: TGTGCCAGTAGCGGAACAGGGGCCCTAGCCTACGAGCAGTACTTC.

This clonotype showed up just a few times. The chain is built from TRBV7-9 and TRBJ2-6; D ambiguous. The CDR3 is 18 amino acids. The germline V gene encodes CDR1 SEHNR and CDR2 FQNEAQ (reference sequence). V gave up 4 bases and J gave up 1 base, with 17 bases separating them. The CDR3, as DNA: TGTGCCAGCAGCTCCCAGCCGGCCTTCGTGTCTGGGGCCAACGTCCTGACTTTC. Its protein product is CASSSQPAFVSGANVLTF.

CDR3 loop: CASSVSSYEPQHF. The CDR3 region has the DNA TGTGCCAGCAGTGTCTCCTCCTATGAACCCCAGCATTTT. The V gene is TRBV6-4, the J gene TRBJ1-5; no definite D call. This CDR3 contains 13 residues. CDR1 and CDR2 (germline): MRHNA, SNTAGT. V was clipped by 4 bases and J by 10 bases, with 14 bases between them.

This chain uses TRBV5-1 with TRBJ2-2, with a weak D call TRBD1 (6 bases). CDR1 is SGHRS, CDR2 YFSETQ, per germline. Between the trimmed V and J ends, which lost 4 bases and 4 bases, there was a span of 11 bases. The CDR3 spans 14 residues. CDR3 DNA sequence: TGCGCCAGCAGCCAGACAGGCCTCACCGGGGAGCTGTTTTTT. Residues: CASSQTGLTGELFF.

This clonotype appeared a few times. Written as DNA, the CDR3 is TGTGCCAGCAGTACCCGACAGGCCCCCTACTACAATGAGCAGTTCTTC. Translation: CASSTRQAPYYNEQFF. The chain employs TRBV6-2 or TRBV6-3 and TRBJ2-1; D is possibly TRBD1 (6 bases). The CDR3 extends over 16 amino acids. Germline CDR1 is MNHEY and CDR2 is SVGEGT. V lost 5 bases and J 3 bases, leaving 17 bases between the germline ends.

This clonotype was picked up a small number of times. This rearrangement joins TRBV20-1 to TRBJ1-5; no firm D call. This CDR3 has 17 amino acids. Germline lookup yields CDR1 DFQATT and CDR2 SNEGSKA (reference sequence). Between the trimmed V and J ends, which lost 3 bases and 5 bases, there was a span of 23 bases. The CDR3 protein is CSASRRVRSSIYQPQHF. CDR3 nucleotides: TGCAGTGCTAGCAGGAGAGTCCGCTCCTCGATTTATCAGCCCCAGCATTTT.

On this clonotype: Since a much larger clone is just one base distant, this may be a read error. This sequence joins TRBV2 and TRBJ1-2; 7 nucleotides agree with TRBD1. Germline loops: CDR1 SNHLY, CDR2 FYNNEI. The CDR3 is 15 amino acids. V lost 11 bases, J lost 6 bases, and 18 bases stayed unmatched. CDR3 in amino acids: CAGMNPGQYTDGYTF. In nucleotides, the CDR3 is TGTGCCGGCATGAACCCGGGACAGTATACGGATGGCTACACCTTC.

The V call is TRBV19, the J call TRBJ1-1; 7 bases are a match to TRBD1. Looked up from germline, CDR1 is LNHDA and CDR2 is SQIVND (reference sequence). CDR3 length equals 13 residues. The V segment lost 7 bases and the J segment 4 bases; nucleotides outside the gene matches: 6. DNA of the CDR3: TGTGCCAGTAATCTTGACAGGGCCACTGAAGCTTTCTTT. Protein product: CASNLDRATEAFF. The full variable domain, completed using reference TRBV19 and TRBJ1-1, is DGGITQSPKYLFRKEGQNVTLSCEQNLNHDAMYWYRQDPGQGLRLIYYSQIVNDFQKGDIAEGYSVSREKKESFPLTVTSAQKNPTAFYLCASNLDRATEAFFGQGTRLTVV.

V gene TRBV5-1 combines with J gene TRBJ2-6, with D possibly TRBD1 on 5 matching bases. The ends were cut back, 0 bases at V and 0 bases at J, with 7 bases in the middle. The V gene's germline CDR1 is SGHRS and CDR2 YFSETQ. This CDR3 comprises 16 residues. The CDR3 reads CASSLGQTSGANVLTF. CDR3 sequence (DNA): TGCGCCAGCAGCTTGGGACAGACCTCTGGGGCCAACGTCCTGACTTTC.

The genes are TRBV5-1 and TRBJ2-3; 8 nucleotides agree with TRBD1. The V gene's germline CDR1 is SGHRS and CDR2 YFSETQ. Trimming took 3 bases from V and 2 from J; bases not matched to a gene: 5. This CDR3 region has 15 residues. The CDR3 sequence: CASSSDRAHTDTQYF. CDR3 DNA: TGCGCCAGCAGCTCGGACAGGGCCCACACAGATACGCAGTATTTT.

Only a few counts were recorded for this clonotype. CDR3 sequence reads: CASSHREGGSGNTIYF. CDR3 DNA sequence: TGTGCCAGCAGCCATCGAGAGGGGGGCTCTGGAAACACCATATATTTT. V and J are TRBV3-1 and TRBJ1-3; possible D gene TRBD1, 6 bases. Germline V CDR1 and CDR2: LGHDT, YNNKEL (reference sequence). This CDR3 is 16 amino acids long. Trimming stripped 3 bases from V and 0 bases from J, with 12 bases between.

This clonotype has just a few counts. The chain recombines TRBV7-2 with TRBJ2-1, with a possible D match to TRBD2 (5 bases). This CDR3 region has 15 residues. V was cut by 5 bases and J by 9 bases, with 20 bases left in between. CDR1 and CDR2 from the germline V gene are SGHTA and FQGNSA. The CDR3 DNA is TGTGCCAGCAGCCAACCGGAGGTTGGGGTAACTGAGCAGTTCTTC. Protein sequence: CASSQPEVGVTEQFF.

The chain employs TRBV29-1 and TRBJ2-3, with TRBD2 matching over 7 bases. Unmatched junction bases numbered 9, after V lost 7 bases and J lost 5 bases. Germline V gene lookup returns CDR1 SQVTM and CDR2 ANQGSEA. The CDR3 loop spans 13 amino acids. CDR3 loop: CSGNSGVGDTQYF. The CDR3 region has the DNA TGCAGCGGGAACAGCGGGGTGGGAGATACGCAGTATTTT.

This clonotype was counted ten times or more. The V and J genes are TRBV12-5 and TRBJ1-5; D not certain. Germline lookup yields CDR1 LGHNT and CDR2 FRNRAP. CDR3 length: 12 amino acids. Between the trimmed V and J ends, which lost 1 base and 4 bases, there was a span of 2 bases. CDR3 residues: CASGLANQPQHF. CDR3 sequence (DNA): TGTGCTAGTGGTTTGGCGAATCAGCCCCAGCATTTT. Filled out from reference TRBV12-5 and TRBJ1-5, the complete variable domain reads DARVTQTPRHKVTEMGQEVTMRCQPILGHNTVFWYRQTMMQGLELLAYFRNRAPLDDSGMPKDRFSAEMPDATLATLKIQPSEPRDSAVYFCASGLANQPQHFGDGTRLSIL.

This clonotype was detected ten times or more. The V gene is TRBV5-4, the J gene TRBJ2-5, with 9 nucleotides matching TRBD1. V was pared by 0 bases and J by 6 bases, with 6 bases of the junction left unmatched. Per the germline V gene, CDR1 is SGHNT and CDR2 is YYREEE (reference sequence). The CDR3 is made up of 15 amino acids. For the CDR3, the DNA is TGTGCCAGCAGCTTGGCCGAGGGACAGGGACAGACCCAGTACTTC. The encoded protein is CASSLAEGQGQTQYF. Full variable domain (rest looked up from reference TRBV5-4 and TRBJ2-5): ETGVTQSPTHLIKTRGQQVTLRCSSQSGHNTVSWYQQALGQGPQFIFQYYREEENGRGNFPPRFSGLQFPNYSSELNVNALELDDSALYLCASSLAEGQGQTQYFGPGTRLLVL.

In its sample, this clonotype was seen many times. This chain joins TRBV7-3 and TRBJ2-1, with TRBD2 identical over 8 bases. With 5 bases clipped from V and 8 bases from J, the junction kept 14 bases outside the gene matches. Germline V gene lookup returns CDR1 SGHTA and CDR2 FQGTGA. The length of the CDR3 is 16 residues. For the CDR3, the DNA is TGTGCCAGCAGCCAACTGGGCGGGGGGCCAGTAGATGAGCAGTTCTTC. Residues: CASSQLGGGPVDEQFF.

The V and J genes are TRBV24-1 and TRBJ1-2, with D hard to call. Trimming stripped 9 bases from V and 6 bases from J, with 10 bases between. The CDR3 spans 11 residues. CDR1 is KGHDR and CDR2 is SFDVKD in the germline V gene. The CDR3 sequence: CATWGTHGYTF. Written as DNA, the CDR3 is TGTGCCACCTGGGGTACCCATGGCTACACCTTC.

This clonotype was observed at least ten times. The V and J genes are TRBV15 and TRBJ2-7; 10 nucleotides align to TRBD1. The junction had 14 bases not matched to a gene; V was cut back by 5 bases and J by 7 bases. CDR3 length equals 16 residues. Per the germline V gene, CDR1 is LNHNV and CDR2 is YYDKDF (reference sequence). CDR3 region: CATSPRGGTGVDEQYF. The CDR3 DNA reads TGTGCCACCAGCCCACGAGGTGGGACAGGGGTGGATGAGCAGTACTTC.

This clonotype was observed at least ten times. This chain uses TRBV28 with TRBJ1-3; no firm D call. CDR3 length: 13 residues. The V gene lost 7 bases and the J gene lost 0 bases, with 7 bases spanning the gap. The germline V gene has CDR1 MDHEN and CDR2 SYDVKM. The CDR3 DNA is TGTGCCAGCAATCTTCTCTCTGGAAACACCATATATTTT. Protein product: CASNLLSGNTIYF.

A remark on this clonotype: This may stem from a read error, because a much larger clone lies one nucleotide away. The chain carries TRBV29-1 and TRBJ1-1, with a tentative D call TRBD1 (5 bases). This CDR3 has 13 residues. Germline lookup yields CDR1 SQVTM and CDR2 ANQGSEA. V lost 6 bases and J 3 bases, leaving 14 bases between the germline ends. CDR3 sequence reads: CSVTGGAHTEAFF. The CDR3 DNA reads as TGCAGCGTCACCGGGGGAGCCCACACTGAAGCTTTCTTT. The whole variable domain, filled in from reference TRBV29-1 and TRBJ1-1, reads SAVISQKPSRDICQRGTSLTIQCQVDSQVTMMFWYRQQPGQSLTLIATANQGSEATYESGFVIDKFPISRPNLTFSTLTVSNMSPEDSSIYLCSVTGGAHTEAFFGQGTRLTVV.

Concerning this clonotype: One junction end disagrees with the germline gene, perhaps due to a read error. V gene TRBV30 combines with J gene TRBJ2-1; D possibly uses TRBD1 or TRBD2 (5 bases each). Germline V gene data show CDR1 as GTSNPN and CDR2 as SVGIG (reference sequence). This CDR3 has 12 residues. The CDR3 sequence is CTWYLGRDLQFF. The DNA of the CDR3 is TGTACCTGGTACTTGGGCCGGGACCTGCAGTTCTTC. Full variable domain (rest looked up from reference TRBV30 and TRBJ2-1): SQTIHQWPATLVQPVGSPLSLECTVEGTSNPNLYWYRQAAGRGLQLLFYSVGIGQISSEVPQNLSASRPQDRQFILSSKKLLLSDSGFYLCTWYLGRDLQFFGPGTRLTVL.

V usage is TRBV29-1 and J usage is TRBJ2-7, with D perhaps matching TRBD1 or TRBD2 (6 bases each). Germline-derived CDR1 and CDR2 are SQVTM and ANQGSEA. Trimming removed 4 bases at V and 3 bases at J, with 13 bases between. The CDR3 sequence is 13 residues long. The CDR3: CSVAFGGGYEQYF. CDR3 nucleotides: TGCAGCGTTGCTTTCGGGGGCGGCTACGAGCAGTACTTC.

Turning to this clonotype: This may come from a read error, since a much larger clone is one base off. The CDR3 DNA reads as TGTGCCAGCAGCCGAGGGTCGGGGGGCTACGAGCAGTGCTTC. This gives the protein CASSRGSGGYEQCF. This rearrangement joins TRBV11-2 to TRBJ2-7, with a possible D match to TRBD2 (7 bases). The length of the CDR3 is 14 residues. Germline assignment: CDR1 SGHAT and CDR2 FQNNGV.

This clonotype has a count of ten or more. This chain uses TRBV3-1 with TRBJ1-1; D not certain. Germline values: CDR1 LGHDT, CDR2 YNNKEL (reference sequence). Trimming removed 6 bases at V and 1 base at J, with 6 bases between. This CDR3 has 12 residues. The CDR3 sequence is CASRASNTEAFF. DNA of the CDR3: TGTGCCAGCAGGGCATCGAACACTGAAGCTTTCTTT. Full variable domain (outside the CDR3, taken from reference TRBV3-1 and TRBJ1-1): DTAVSQTPKYLVTQMGNDKSIKCEQNLGHDTMYWYKQDSKKFLKIMFSYNNKELIINETVPNRFSPKSPDKAHLNLHINSLELGDSAVYFCASRASNTEAFFGQGTRLTVV.

The chain carries TRBV3-1 and TRBJ1-6; perhaps TRBD1 as D (5 bases). The germline V gene encodes CDR1 LGHDT and CDR2 YNNKEL (reference sequence). The CDR3 is 13 residues long. Between the trimmed V and J ends, which lost 1 base and 14 bases, there was a span of 12 bases. CDR3 loop: CASSQATVPALHF. Here the CDR3 DNA reads TGTGCCAGCAGCCAAGCGACAGTCCCGGCCCTCCACTTT.

The chain has TRBV19 and TRBJ2-2; D unclear. V lost 4 bases and J lost 4, with 19 bases in between. The CDR3 runs to 17 residues. Germline-derived CDR1 and CDR2 are LNHDA and SQIVND (reference sequence). CDR3 coding DNA: TGTGCCAGTAGTACCCTTCTCTCAGCAGCCAGCACCGGGGAGCTGTTTTTT. Protein: CASSTLLSAASTGELFF.

This sequence joins TRBV24-1 and TRBJ2-5, with unresolved D. CDR3 length: 11 amino acids. Deletions cut 9 bases from V and 5 bases from J, with 9 bases between. Germline CDR1 reads KGHDR; CDR2 reads SFDVKD. CDR3 DNA sequence: TGTGCCACCGAGAGGCAGGAGACCCAGTACTTC. Its translation: CATERQETQYF.